These 2 T cell receptor beta chains originate from one sample sequenced in a study of early T cells in non-severe SARS-CoV-2 infection. MiXCR, applied by TCRdb to the 5' RACE reads, yields one record per CDR3 protein. The data hold tens of thousands of distinct CDR3 sequences, with around 16% observed a single time. Sequencing was performed on whole blood, taken at baseline. Receptor source: an adult who was a healthcare worker with PCR-confirmed SARS-CoV-2 infection or an uninfected control (not recorded which).

The chain joins TRBV11-2 to TRBJ1-3; D is possibly TRBD1 (5 bases). The V gene lost 3 bases and the J gene lost 0 bases, with 18 bases spanning the gap. Per germline, CDR1 SGHAT and CDR2 FQNNGV. This CDR3 has 18 amino acids. Written as DNA, the CDR3 is TGTGCCAGCAGCTTTCGGAGGGGAAATCGTTCCTCTGGAAACACCATATATTTT. This encodes CASSFRRGNRSSGNTIYF.

This clonotype was seen a handful of times. The J gene is TRBJ2-7, the V gene TRBV6-2 or TRBV6-3; D ambiguous. The V end lost 4 bases, the J end lost 6 bases, and 16 bases lay between the germline ends. The CDR3 totals 14 residues. The germline V gene has CDR1 MNHEY and CDR2 SVGEGT. The CDR3 protein is CASSSGSPTSEQYF. The CDR3 bases are TGTGCCAGCAGTTCGGGTAGCCCTACGAGCGAGCAGTACTTC.